The rows below give T cell receptor beta chains drawn from one sample of a study of blood T cell repertoires in COVID-19. Method: immunoSEQ multiplex PCR; TCRdb's copy keeps in-frame clones and lacks some. The sample has more than 65,000 clones; about nine tenths are singletons. The sequenced sample consisted of peripheral blood. The source is a man aged 50-60 years with acute or convalescent COVID-19. CDR3s include the opening cysteine and the closing phenylalanine or tryptophan. D genes are given only for firm matches. Clone sizes are given selectively: once, few, many, or a class where the clone is expanded.

TRBV7-2	few	TRBJ1-2	TRBD1	TGTGCCAGCAGCCCTCGGACAGGGGGCTATGGCTACACCTTC	CASSPRTGGYGYTF
TRBV28	few	TRBJ1-1	.	TGTGCCAGCAGCCAACAGCCAGAGAACACTGAAGCTTTCTTT	CASSQQPENTEAFF
TRBV19	.	TRBJ1-5	TRBD1	TGTGCCAGTACCTTATCGGGGACAGGGGGTCAGCCCCAGCATTTT	CASTLSGTGGQPQHF
TRBV2	.	TRBJ2-7	.	TGTGCCAGCAGTGCTACCTACGAGCAGTACTTC	CASSATYEQYF
TRBV6-5	few	TRBJ1-2	.	TGTGCCAGCAAGACAGTTAACTATGGCTACACCTTC	CASKTVNYGYTF
TRBV5-6	.	TRBJ2-1	TRBD1	TGTGCCAGCAGCTTGGGGCGGGACAGGGCCAATGAGCAGTTCTTC	CASSLGRDRANEQFF
TRBV19	.	TRBJ1-3	.	TGTGCCAGTAGTATCCGATCCACTAGCTCTGGAAACACCATATATTTT	CASSIRSTSSGNTIYF
TRBV5-6	few	TRBJ1-3	.	TGTGCCAGCAGCTTATGGCCAGGGGCCTCTGGAAACACCATATATTTT	CASSLWPGASGNTIYF
TRBV2	.	TRBJ1-1	TRBD1	TGTGCCAGCAGTGAAAGGACAGGGAAGGACACTGAAGCTTTCTTT	CASSERTGKDTEAFF
TRBV3-1/TRBV3-2	.	TRBJ1-2	.	TGTGCCAGCAGCCAAGGAAGACAGAACTTCTATGGCTACACCTTC	CASSQGRQNFYGYTF
TRBV15	.	TRBJ1-6	.	TGTGCCACCAGCAGTTCCTCACTGAGGGCACCCCTCCACTTT	CATSSSSLRAPLHF